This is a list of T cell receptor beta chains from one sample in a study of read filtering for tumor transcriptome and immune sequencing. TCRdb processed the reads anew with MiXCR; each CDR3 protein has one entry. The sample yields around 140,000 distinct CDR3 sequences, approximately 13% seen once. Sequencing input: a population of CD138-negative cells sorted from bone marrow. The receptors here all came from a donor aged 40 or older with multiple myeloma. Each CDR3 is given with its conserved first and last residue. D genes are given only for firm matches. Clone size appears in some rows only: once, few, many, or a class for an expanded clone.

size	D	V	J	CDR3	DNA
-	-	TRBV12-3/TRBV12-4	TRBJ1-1	CASSLSHTEAFF	TGTGCCAGCAGTCTATCTCACACTGAAGCTTTCTTT
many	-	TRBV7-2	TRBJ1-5	CASSSHGESNQPQHF	TGTGCCAGCAGCTCCCACGGTGAGAGCAATCAGCCCCAGCATTTT
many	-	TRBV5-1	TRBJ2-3	CASSLDTGRSADTQYF	TGCGCCAGCAGCTTGGACACGGGCAGGAGCGCAGATACGCAGTATTTT
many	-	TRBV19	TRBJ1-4	CASSIDDRSGEKLFF	TGTGCCAGTAGTATAGACGACAGGAGTGGTGAAAAACTGTTTTTT
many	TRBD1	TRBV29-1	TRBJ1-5	CSVRTGNQPQHF	TGCAGCGTAAGGACAGGGAATCAGCCCCAGCATTTT
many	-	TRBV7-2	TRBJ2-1	CASSRGGSGGNEQFF	TGTGCCAGCAGCAGAGGGGGTAGTGGAGGCAATGAGCAGTTCTTC
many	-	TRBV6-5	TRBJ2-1	CASSSTDEQFF	TGTGCCAGCAGTTCGACGGACGAGCAGTTCTTC
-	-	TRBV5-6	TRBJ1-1	CASSLLGMNTETFF	TGTGCCAGCAGCCTGTTGGGGATGAACACTGAAACTTTCTTT
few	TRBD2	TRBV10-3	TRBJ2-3	CAISESRLAASTDTQYF	TGTGCCATCAGTGAGTCCCGACTAGCGGCGAGCACAGATACGCAGTATTTT
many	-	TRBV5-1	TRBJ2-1	CASSLRGDLSYNEQFF	TGCGCCAGCAGCTTGAGAGGAGACCTCTCCTACAATGAGCAGTTCTTC
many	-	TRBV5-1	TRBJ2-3	CASSRGTSSTDTQYF	TGCGCCAGCAGCAGAGGGACATCGAGCACAGATACGCAGTATTTT
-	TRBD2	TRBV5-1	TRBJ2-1	CASSQGLAGEGNEQFF	TGCGCCAGCAGCCAGGGACTAGCGGGAGAAGGCAATGAGCAGTTCTTC
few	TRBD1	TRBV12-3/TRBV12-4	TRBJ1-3	CASTPRGRNTIYF	TGTGCCAGCACCCCCAGGGGGAGAAACACCATATATTTT
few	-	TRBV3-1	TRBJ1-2	CASSQGEGQASYGYTF	TGTGCCAGCAGCCAAGGAGAGGGGCAAGCTAGCTATGGCTACACCTTC
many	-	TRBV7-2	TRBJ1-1	CASSLYTRKGGEAFF	TGTGCCAGCAGCTTATACACTCGGAAGGGAGGCGAAGCTTTCTTT
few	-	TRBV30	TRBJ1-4	CAWSAGPTNEKLFF	TGTGCCTGGAGTGCAGGGCCGACTAATGAAAAACTGTTTTTT
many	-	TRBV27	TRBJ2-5	CASSLSFLTVLYF	TGTGCCAGCAGTTTATCGTTCTTGACAGTCCTCTACTTC
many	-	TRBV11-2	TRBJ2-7	CASSRQSRTYEQYF	TGTGCCAGCAGCCGTCAAAGTCGTACCTACGAGCAGTACTTC
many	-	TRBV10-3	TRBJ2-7	CATDDGTGYEQYF	TGTGCCACCGACGATGGGACCGGCTACGAGCAGTACTTC
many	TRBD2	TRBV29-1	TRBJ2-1	CSVDSNRGSGSYNEQFF	TGCAGCGTTGATAGCAACCGGGGTAGCGGGAGTTACAATGAGCAGTTCTTC
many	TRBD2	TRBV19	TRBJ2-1	CASSIFTGGLDNEQFF	TGTGCCAGTAGTATATTCACGGGAGGATTAGACAATGAGCAGTTCTTC
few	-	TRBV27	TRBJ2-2	CASSRSFAAVTSSPNTGELFF	TGTGCCAGCAGCCGTTCCTTTGCCGCGGTGACGTCCTCACCGAACACCGGGGAGCTGTTTTTT
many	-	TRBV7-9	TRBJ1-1	CASSWAWRAEAFF	TGTGCCAGCAGCTGGGCGTGGAGGGCCGAAGCTTTCTTT
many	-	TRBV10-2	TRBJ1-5	CASSIGWNNQPQHF	TGCGCCAGCAGTATAGGATGGAACAATCAGCCCCAGCATTTT
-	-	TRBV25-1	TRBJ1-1	CASSAGVGTEAFF	TGTGCCAGCAGTGCAGGGGTCGGCACTGAAGCTTTCTTT
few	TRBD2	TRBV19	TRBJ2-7	CASSVGTSGSYEQYF	TGTGCCAGTAGTGTCGGGACTAGCGGTTCCTACGAGCAGTACTTC
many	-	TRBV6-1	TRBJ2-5	CASSEGPPPETQYF	TGTGCCAGCAGTGAGGGTCCCCCCCCCGAGACCCAGTACTTC
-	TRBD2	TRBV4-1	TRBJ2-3	CASSRAAKRGSTDTQYF	TGCGCCAGCAGCCGAGCCGCCAAGCGGGGTAGCACAGATACGCAGTATTTT
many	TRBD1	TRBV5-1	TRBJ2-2	CASSLTGAAGELFF	TGCGCCAGCAGCTTGACAGGGGCAGCCGGGGAGCTGTTTTTT
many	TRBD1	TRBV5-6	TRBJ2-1	CASSLSDRGQNEQFF	TGTGCCAGCAGCTTGAGTGACAGGGGGCAGAATGAGCAGTTCTTC
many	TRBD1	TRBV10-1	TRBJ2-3	CASSQDRASTDTQYF	TGCGCCAGCAGTCAGGACAGGGCTAGCACAGATACGCAGTATTTT
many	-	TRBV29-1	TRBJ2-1	CSVRGQYNEQFF	TGCAGCGTTCGTGGACAGTACAATGAGCAGTTCTTC
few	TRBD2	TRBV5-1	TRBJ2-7	CASSFTGLAGYEQYF	TGCGCCAGCAGCTTCACGGGACTAGCGGGGTACGAGCAGTACTTC
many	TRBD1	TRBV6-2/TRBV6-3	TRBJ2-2	CASTSRDRAGELFF	TGTGCCAGCACCTCCCGGGACAGGGCCGGGGAGCTGTTTTTT
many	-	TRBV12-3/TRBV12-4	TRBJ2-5	CASSLKGGRGTQYF	TGTGCCAGCAGTTTAAAAGGCGGCCGGGGGACCCAGTACTTC
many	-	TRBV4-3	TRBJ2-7	CASSQEYGSGHWQYF	TGCGCCAGCAGCCAAGAATATGGTAGCGGCCATTGGCAGTACTTC
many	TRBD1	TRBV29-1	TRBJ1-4	CSVQQGPPEKLFF	TGCAGCGTTCAACAGGGGCCTCCTGAAAAACTGTTTTTT
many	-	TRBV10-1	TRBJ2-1	CASGAGNPSDEQFF	TGCGCCAGCGGTGCCGGGAACCCCTCGGATGAGCAGTTCTTC
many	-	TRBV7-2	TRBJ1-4	CASSLAPLGTNEKLFF	TGTGCCAGCAGCTTAGCCCCTCTAGGGACTAATGAAAAACTGTTTTTT
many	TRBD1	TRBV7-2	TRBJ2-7	CASSLGQGVPYEQYF	TGTGCCAGCAGCTTAGGACAGGGGGTCCCCTACGAGCAGTACTTC
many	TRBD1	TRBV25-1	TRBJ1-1	CASSGWTGGFGAFF	TGTGCCAGCAGTGGTTGGACAGGGGGATTTGGGGCTTTCTTT
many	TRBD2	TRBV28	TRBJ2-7	CASNPSGPSSYEQYF	TGTGCCAGCAACCCTAGCGGACCGAGCTCCTACGAGCAGTACTTC
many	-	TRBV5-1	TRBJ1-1	CASSTTQGVGTEAFF	TGCGCCAGCAGCACGACGCAGGGTGTAGGCACTGAAGCTTTCTTT
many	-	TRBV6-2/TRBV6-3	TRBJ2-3	CASSSRLPRQYF	TGTGCCAGCAGTTCTAGACTACCGAGGCAGTATTTT
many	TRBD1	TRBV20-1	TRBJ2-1	CSAIQGQGEQFF	TGCAGTGCAATACAGGGGCAGGGTGAGCAGTTCTTC
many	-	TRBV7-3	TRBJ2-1	CASSPPGDNEQFF	TGTGCCAGCAGCCCTCCGGGAGACAATGAGCAGTTCTTC